The rows below give T cell receptor beta chains drawn from one sample of a study of blood T cell repertoires in COVID-19. Produced via immunoSEQ multiplex PCR; TCRdb's table is partial and in-frame only. The repertoire includes 250,000 to 350,000 clones, 90% of them detected once, and about 1.5% sits in the top ten. Input material: PBMCs or T cells enriched from blood (not recorded which). Receptors originate from a woman in her late teens or twenties with acute COVID-19. Both conserved end residues are part of each CDR3. Fields, in order: D gene, V gene, J gene, clone size, CDR3 protein, CDR3 DNA. A D gene is named only where the DNA matches it firmly. Rows may omit the clone size; those that give it use once, few, many or a size class.

d_gene: -; v_gene: TRBV5-1; j_gene: TRBJ2-1; abundance: -; CDR3aa: CASSGRSGDNEQFF; CDR3nt: TGCGCCAGCAGTGGGCGGAGCGGAGACAATGAGCAGTTCTTC
d_gene: -; v_gene: TRBV3-1/TRBV3-2; j_gene: TRBJ2-1; abundance: -; CDR3aa: CASSQDLWSGRNNEQFF; CDR3nt: TGTGCCAGCAGCCAAGATCTATGGAGCGGCCGAAACAATGAGCAGTTCTTC
d_gene: TRBD1; v_gene: TRBV7-9; j_gene: TRBJ1-1; abundance: -; CDR3aa: CASSGATGGTEAFF; CDR3nt: TGTGCCAGCAGCGGGGCTACAGGGGGCACTGAAGCTTTCTTT
d_gene: TRBD2; v_gene: TRBV5-1; j_gene: TRBJ2-3; abundance: -; CDR3aa: CASSQGLVADTQYF; CDR3nt: TGCGCCAGCAGTCAGGGACTAGTAGCAGATACGCAGTATTTT
d_gene: -; v_gene: TRBV4-2; j_gene: TRBJ2-3; abundance: few; CDR3aa: CASSRREFATSTDTQYF; CDR3nt: TGTGCCAGCAGCCGTCGGGAGTTCGCTACTAGCACAGATACGCAGTATTTT
d_gene: -; v_gene: TRBV12-5; j_gene: TRBJ1-1; abundance: -; CDR3aa: CASGLGAPANTEAFF; CDR3nt: TGTGCTAGTGGTTTGGGGGCCCCCGCGAACACTGAAGCTTTCTTT
d_gene: TRBD1; v_gene: TRBV6-5; j_gene: TRBJ1-2; abundance: -; CDR3aa: CASSYSGQGIGYTF; CDR3nt: TGTGCCAGCAGTTACTCGGGACAGGGCATTGGCTACACCTTC
d_gene: TRBD2; v_gene: TRBV6-6; j_gene: TRBJ2-7; abundance: -; CDR3aa: CASSNLAGGTYEQYF; CDR3nt: TGTGCCAGCAGTAATCTAGCGGGAGGGACCTACGAGCAGTACTTC
d_gene: TRBD2; v_gene: TRBV18; j_gene: TRBJ2-1; abundance: -; CDR3aa: CASSAGTSEYNEQFF; CDR3nt: TGTGCCAGCTCAGCCGGGACTAGCGAGTACAATGAGCAGTTCTTC
d_gene: -; v_gene: TRBV5-1; j_gene: TRBJ2-3; abundance: -; CDR3aa: CASSLVDWRTDTQYF; CDR3nt: TGCGCCAGCAGCTTGGTGGACTGGCGCACAGATACGCAGTATTTT
d_gene: TRBD2; v_gene: TRBV3-1/TRBV3-2; j_gene: TRBJ2-2; abundance: -; CDR3aa: CASSRGLAGGPSGELFF; CDR3nt: TGTGCCAGCAGCCGCGGACTAGCGGGAGGGCCGTCCGGGGAGCTGTTTTTT
d_gene: TRBD1; v_gene: TRBV19; j_gene: TRBJ2-7; abundance: -; CDR3aa: CASSIGRGSSYEQYF; CDR3nt: TGTGCCAGTAGTATAGGCAGGGGGAGCTCCTACGAGCAGTACTTC
d_gene: TRBD1; v_gene: TRBV28; j_gene: TRBJ1-1; abundance: once; CDR3aa: CASSRQGSGTEAFF; CDR3nt: TGTGCCAGCAGTCGACAGGGGTCGGGCACTGAAGCTTTCTTT
d_gene: TRBD2; v_gene: TRBV5-1; j_gene: TRBJ2-2; abundance: -; CDR3aa: CASSSTSGATGELFF; CDR3nt: TGCGCCAGCAGCTCCACTAGCGGGGCCACCGGGGAGCTGTTTTTT
d_gene: TRBD2; v_gene: TRBV29-1; j_gene: TRBJ2-7; abundance: -; CDR3aa: CSVVSGSSYEQYF; CDR3nt: TGCAGCGTTGTTAGCGGGAGCTCCTACGAGCAGTACTTC
d_gene: TRBD1; v_gene: TRBV20-1; j_gene: TRBJ2-7; abundance: -; CDR3aa: CSGRQGQEQYF; CDR3nt: TGCAGTGGACGACAGGGCCAAGAGCAGTACTTC
d_gene: -; v_gene: TRBV7-2; j_gene: TRBJ1-5; abundance: once; CDR3aa: CASSLSWRANQPQHF; CDR3nt: TGTGCCAGCAGCTTAAGTTGGAGGGCTAATCAGCCCCAGCATTTT
d_gene: -; v_gene: TRBV30; j_gene: TRBJ2-2; abundance: -; CDR3aa: CAWSEQGSVAGELFF; CDR3nt: TGTGCCTGGAGTGAACAGGGATCTGTCGCCGGGGAGCTGTTTTTT
d_gene: -; v_gene: TRBV28; j_gene: TRBJ1-2; abundance: -; CDR3aa: CASSVTSYGYTF; CDR3nt: TGTGCCAGCAGTGTAACATCCTATGGCTACACCTTC
d_gene: -; v_gene: TRBV5-1; j_gene: TRBJ2-7; abundance: once; CDR3aa: CASSPGHNYEQYF; CDR3nt: TGCGCCAGCAGCCCAGGACATAACTACGAGCAGTACTTC
d_gene: TRBD2; v_gene: TRBV12-5; j_gene: TRBJ2-5; abundance: once; CDR3aa: CASGLGAGGEGETQYF; CDR3nt: TGTGCTAGTGGTTTAGGAGCGGGAGGGGAGGGGGAGACCCAGTACTTC
d_gene: -; v_gene: TRBV5-1; j_gene: TRBJ2-7; abundance: -; CDR3aa: CASSLDGGYEQYF; CDR3nt: TGCGCCAGCAGCTTGGACGGAGGCTACGAGCAGTACTTC
d_gene: -; v_gene: TRBV7-9; j_gene: TRBJ2-5; abundance: once; CDR3aa: CASSFKGPQETQYF; CDR3nt: TGTGCCAGCAGCTTCAAGGGGCCCCAAGAGACCCAGTACTTC
d_gene: TRBD2; v_gene: TRBV6-5; j_gene: TRBJ2-2; abundance: -; CDR3aa: CASSLAGVGGELFF; CDR3nt: TGTGCCAGCAGTCTAGCGGGAGTGGGGGGGGAGCTGTTTTTT